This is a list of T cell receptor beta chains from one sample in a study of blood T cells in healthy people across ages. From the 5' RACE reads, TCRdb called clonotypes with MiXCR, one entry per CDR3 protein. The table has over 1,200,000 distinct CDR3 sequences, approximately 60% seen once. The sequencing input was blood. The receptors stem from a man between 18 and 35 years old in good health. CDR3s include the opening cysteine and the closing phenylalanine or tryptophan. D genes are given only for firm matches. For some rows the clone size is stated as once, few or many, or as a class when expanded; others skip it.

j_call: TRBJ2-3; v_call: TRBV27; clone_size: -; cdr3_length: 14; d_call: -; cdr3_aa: CASSWASDTDTQYF
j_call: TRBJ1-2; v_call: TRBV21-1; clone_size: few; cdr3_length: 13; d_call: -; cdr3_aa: CASSKVMVCGYTF
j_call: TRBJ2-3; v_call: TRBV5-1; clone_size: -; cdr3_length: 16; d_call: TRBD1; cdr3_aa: CASSRTGGYFADTQYF
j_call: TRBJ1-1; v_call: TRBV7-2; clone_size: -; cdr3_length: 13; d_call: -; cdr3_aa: CASSLMVESEAFF
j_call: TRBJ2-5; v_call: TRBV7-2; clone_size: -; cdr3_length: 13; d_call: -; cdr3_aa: CASMRTYQETQYF
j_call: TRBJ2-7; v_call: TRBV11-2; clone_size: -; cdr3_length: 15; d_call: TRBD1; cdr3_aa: CASSKGQGRHYEQYF
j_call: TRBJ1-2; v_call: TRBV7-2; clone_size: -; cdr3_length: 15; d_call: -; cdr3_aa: CASTPGSRQAYGYTF
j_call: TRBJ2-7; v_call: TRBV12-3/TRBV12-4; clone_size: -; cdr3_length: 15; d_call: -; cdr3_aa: CASRGTAPGRIEQYF
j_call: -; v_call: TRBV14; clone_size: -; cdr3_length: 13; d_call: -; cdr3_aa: CASSERATYEQYF
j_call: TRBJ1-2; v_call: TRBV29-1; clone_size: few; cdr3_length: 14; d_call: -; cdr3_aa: CSVEPYRSAYGYTF
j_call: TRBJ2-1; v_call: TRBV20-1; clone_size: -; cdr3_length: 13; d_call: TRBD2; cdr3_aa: CSARASRGGEQFF
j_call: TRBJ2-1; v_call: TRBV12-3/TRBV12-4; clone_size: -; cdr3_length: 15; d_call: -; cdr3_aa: CASSPQENSYNEQFF
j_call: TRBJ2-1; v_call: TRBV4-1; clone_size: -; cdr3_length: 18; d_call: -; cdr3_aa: CASSRAFSGPQSYNEQFF
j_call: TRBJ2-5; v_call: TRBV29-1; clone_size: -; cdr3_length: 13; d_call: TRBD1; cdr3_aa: CSVLDRVEETQYF
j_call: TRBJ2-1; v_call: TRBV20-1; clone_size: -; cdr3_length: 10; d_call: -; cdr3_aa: CSAMGGEQFF
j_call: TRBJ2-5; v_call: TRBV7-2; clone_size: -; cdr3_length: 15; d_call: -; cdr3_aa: CASSLTPGQRETQYF
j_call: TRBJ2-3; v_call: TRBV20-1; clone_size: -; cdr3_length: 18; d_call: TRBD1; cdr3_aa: CSARDWATGTGETDTQYF
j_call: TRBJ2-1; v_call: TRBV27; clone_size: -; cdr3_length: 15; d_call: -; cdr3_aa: CASSLSTRTYNEQFF
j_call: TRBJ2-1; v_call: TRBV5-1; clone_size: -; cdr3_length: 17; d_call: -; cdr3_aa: CASSPDFLVGGHNEQFF
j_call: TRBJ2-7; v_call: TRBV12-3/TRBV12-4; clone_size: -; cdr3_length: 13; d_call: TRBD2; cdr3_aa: CASLSGGNYEQYF
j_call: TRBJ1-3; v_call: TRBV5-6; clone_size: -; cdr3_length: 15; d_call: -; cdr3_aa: CASSWSGFEGNTIYF
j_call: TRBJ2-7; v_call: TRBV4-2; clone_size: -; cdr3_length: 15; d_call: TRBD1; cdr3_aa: CASSQDGQGWDEQYF
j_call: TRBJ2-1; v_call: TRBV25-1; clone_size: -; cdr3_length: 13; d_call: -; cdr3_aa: CATVGGWYDEQFF
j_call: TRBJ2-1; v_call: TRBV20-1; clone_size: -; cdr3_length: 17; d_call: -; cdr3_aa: CSAMGHTGPPFGNEQFF
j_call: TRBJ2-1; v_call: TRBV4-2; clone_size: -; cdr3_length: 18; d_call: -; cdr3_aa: CASSQEDQVELSYNEQFF
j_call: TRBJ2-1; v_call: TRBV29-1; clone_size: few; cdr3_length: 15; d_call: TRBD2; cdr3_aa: CSVAGRRELYNEQFF
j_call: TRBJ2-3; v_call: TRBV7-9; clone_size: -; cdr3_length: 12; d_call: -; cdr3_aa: CASNPGTDTQYF
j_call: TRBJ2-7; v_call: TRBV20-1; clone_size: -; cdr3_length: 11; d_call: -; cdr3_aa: CSAHSGYEQYF
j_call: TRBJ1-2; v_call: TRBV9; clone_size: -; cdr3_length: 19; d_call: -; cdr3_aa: CASSNPSGLSRVVNYGYTF
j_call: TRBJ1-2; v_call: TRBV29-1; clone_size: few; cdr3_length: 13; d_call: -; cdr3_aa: CSVLLGNSYGYTF
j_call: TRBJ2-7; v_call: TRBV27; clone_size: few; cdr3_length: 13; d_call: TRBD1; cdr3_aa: CASKPGQTYEQYF
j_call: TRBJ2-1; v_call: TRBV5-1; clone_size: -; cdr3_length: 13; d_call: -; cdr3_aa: CTSRGALRDEQVF
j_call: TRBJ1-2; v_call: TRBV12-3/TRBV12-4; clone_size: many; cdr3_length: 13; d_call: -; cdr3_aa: CASSLGQVYGYTF
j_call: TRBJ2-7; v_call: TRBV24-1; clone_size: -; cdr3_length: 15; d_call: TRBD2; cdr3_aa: CATSEGTSGYYEQYF
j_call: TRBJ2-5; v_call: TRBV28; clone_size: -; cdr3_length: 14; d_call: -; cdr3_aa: CASSQRYRVTAQYF
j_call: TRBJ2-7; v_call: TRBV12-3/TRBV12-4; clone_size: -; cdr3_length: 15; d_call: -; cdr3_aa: CASGLTGLPYHEQYF
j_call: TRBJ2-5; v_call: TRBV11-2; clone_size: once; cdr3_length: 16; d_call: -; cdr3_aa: CASSLQGAPGRETQYF
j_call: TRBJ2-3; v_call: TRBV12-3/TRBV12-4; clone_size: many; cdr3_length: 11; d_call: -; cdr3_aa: CASSPGDTQYF
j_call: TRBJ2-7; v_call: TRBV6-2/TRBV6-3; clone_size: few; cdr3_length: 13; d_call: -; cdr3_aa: CASSDSQFNEQYF
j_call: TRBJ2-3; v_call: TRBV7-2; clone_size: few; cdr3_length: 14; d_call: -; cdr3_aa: CASSFRDGTDTQYF
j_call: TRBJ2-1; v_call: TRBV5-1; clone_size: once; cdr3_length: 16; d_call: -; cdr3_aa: CASSVYSGTSYNEQFF
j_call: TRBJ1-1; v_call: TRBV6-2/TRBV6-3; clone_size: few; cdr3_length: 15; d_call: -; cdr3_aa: CASKTRERMNTEAFF